A selection of T cell receptor beta chains follows, all from one sample in a study of T cell changes during pregnancy in multiple sclerosis. Sequencing used immunoSEQ multiplex PCR; TCRdb keeps in-frame clones, though not all of them. The data show over 35,000 clones, about 90% seen once. Material: CD4+ T cells from peripheral blood mononuclear cells, obtained in the third trimester of pregnancy. These receptors were taken from a female donor in good health, enrolled as a control in a pregnancy study. The CDR3 runs from the conserved cysteine through the conserved F or W. The D gene is left open where the match is weak. The size of a clone is reported for some rows only, either as once, few or many, or as a class for expanded clones.

.	.	TRBV4-3	TRBJ1-2	TGCGCCAGCAGCCCCCTCGGGGAGGCCCTCTATGGCTACACCTTC	CASSPLGEALYGYTF
.	TRBD1	TRBV18	TRBJ1-5	TGTGCCAGCTCACGTAGAGACAGGGGGCAGGGTCAGCCCCAGCATTTT	CASSRRDRGQGQPQHF
few	.	TRBV28	TRBJ1-1	TGTGCCAGCATGGAGTTCACTGAAGCTTTCTTT	CASMEFTEAFF
.	TRBD2	TRBV10-1	TRBJ2-2	TGCGCCAGCAGTGTGAAGACAGGGACTAGCGCGAACACCGGGGAGCTGTTTTTT	CASSVKTGTSANTGELFF
few	.	TRBV28	TRBJ2-7	TGTGCCAGCAATACTAGCCCATCCTACGAGCAGTACTTC	CASNTSPSYEQYF
.	.	TRBV28	TRBJ1-4	TGTGCCAGCAGTTTAGGGGGTAAACAGGGTGAAAAACTGTTTTTT	CASSLGGKQGEKLFF
.	.	TRBV7-9	TRBJ2-7	TGTGCCAGCAGCTTTGGTCAGGGTTTCGAGCAGTACTTC	CASSFGQGFEQYF
.	.	TRBV29-1	TRBJ2-1	TGCAGCGTTGAAGATTATCAGACTTATGAGCAGTTCTTC	CSVEDYQTYEQFF
.	TRBD2	TRBV10-1	TRBJ2-2	TGCGCCAGCGGGGAAGGGACTAGCGGGAGGGTCGGGGAGCTGTTTTTT	CASGEGTSGRVGELFF
.	TRBD1	TRBV27	TRBJ1-2	TGTGCCAGCAGTCCAATCCCGGGACAGTTTTATGGCTACACCTTC	CASSPIPGQFYGYTF
once	TRBD2	TRBV10-1	TRBJ2-1	TGCGCCAGCAGTGAGAGGGTAGCGGGGGTAAATGAGCAGTTCTTC	CASSERVAGVNEQFF
.	.	TRBV5-4	TRBJ2-7	TGTGCCAGCAGCTCGTACCGACAGACCTACGAGCAGTACTTC	CASSSYRQTYEQYF
.	TRBD2	TRBV28	TRBJ2-3	TGTGCCAGCACCCTCTCTTCGTTCGGGCGGGAGGCGGATACGCAGTATTTT	CASTLSSFGREADTQYF
.	TRBD2	TRBV10-3	TRBJ2-1	TGTGCCATCAGTGAGCCGGAAAAAACCCCTAGCGGGACCACGGGTGAGCAGTTCTTC	CAISEPEKTPSGTTGEQFF
.	TRBD2	TRBV7-6	TRBJ2-7	TGTGCCAGCAGCTTAAGGGCGACTAGCGGGAGATTTGCCTCCTACGAGCAGTACTTC	CASSLRATSGRFASYEQYF
.	.	TRBV6-6	TRBJ2-3	TGTGCCAGCAGTTACATCCCTAGCACCACAGATACGCAGTATTTT	CASSYIPSTTDTQYF
.	.	TRBV6-1	TRBJ1-1	TGTGCCAGCAGCGACAGGTTTGGGAACACTGAAGCTTTCTTT	CASSDRFGNTEAFF
.	.	TRBV2	TRBJ1-5	TGTGCCAGCAGTGAGGGCAGGGGCTACCAGCCCCAGCATTTT	CASSEGRGYQPQHF
.	TRBD2	TRBV5-1	TRBJ2-7	TGCGCCAGCAGCTTCCTCGGGACTAGCCCCTACGAGCAGTACTTC	CASSFLGTSPYEQYF
.	TRBD1	TRBV5-1	TRBJ1-1	TGCGCCAGCAGCGCAAAGCTACAGGGGCACACTGAAGCTTTCTTT	CASSAKLQGHTEAFF
once	.	TRBV29-1	TRBJ2-7	TGCAGCGTTGGGGAGAGCGAGCAGTACTTC	CSVGESEQYF
.	TRBD1	TRBV28	TRBJ2-7	TGTGCCAGCAGCCCAGGGGGTATGATACTCCACGAGCAGTACTTC	CASSPGGMILHEQYF
.	TRBD2	TRBV2	TRBJ2-5	TGTGCCAGCAGTGAAGAGGGACTAGCGGGGGGGACCCAGTACTTC	CASSEEGLAGGTQYF
.	TRBD2	TRBV30	TRBJ2-3	TGTGCCTGGTCAAACAGTCTCGGACTAGCGGGAGATACGCAGTATTTT	CAWSNSLGLAGDTQYF
.	TRBD2	TRBV10-3	TRBJ2-7	TGTGCCATCAGCAGGACTAGCGGGTCCTACGAGCAGTACTTC	CAISRTSGSYEQYF
.	.	TRBV10-3	TRBJ1-2	TGTGCCATCAGTGAGTCGGACACAGGGTTCTATGGCTACACCTTC	CAISESDTGFYGYTF
.	TRBD1	TRBV29-1	TRBJ2-2	TGCAGCGTGGCTACAGGGGGTGGTTCGAACACCGGGGAGCTGTTTTTT	CSVATGGGSNTGELFF
.	.	TRBV5-4	TRBJ2-7	TGTGCCAGCAGCCCCGGAGGCCGCACCTACGAGCAGTACTTC	CASSPGGRTYEQYF
.	.	TRBV18	TRBJ1-2	TGTGCCAGCTCACCATACGACACAAACTATGGCTACACCTTC	CASSPYDTNYGYTF
.	TRBD2	TRBV5-4	TRBJ2-7	TGTGCCAGCAGCTTGACTAGCGGGAGAAACGAGCAGTACTTC	CASSLTSGRNEQYF
.	TRBD1	TRBV19	TRBJ1-1	TGTGCCAGTAGGAGGACCGGCGGGACAGGGGGCAACACTGAAGCTTTCTTT	CASRRTGGTGGNTEAFF
.	TRBD2	TRBV5-6	TRBJ2-7	TGTGCCAGCAGCTTGACTAGCGGGAGGGCCTACGAGCAGTACTTC	CASSLTSGRAYEQYF
once	.	TRBV18	TRBJ1-1	TGTGCCAGCTCACCACGGCCGCCGGGGTTGCACACTGAAGCTTTCTTT	CASSPRPPGLHTEAFF
.	TRBD2	TRBV2	TRBJ2-2	TGTGCCAGCACAACGGGAGGGAACACCGGGGAGCTGTTTTTT	CASTTGGNTGELFF
.	.	TRBV6-1	TRBJ1-2	TGTGCCAGCAGGGGAGCTAACTATGGCTACACCTTC	CASRGANYGYTF
.	.	TRBV27	TRBJ2-6	TGTGCCAGCATGCCCCTTAGCTCTGGGGCCAACGTCCTGACTTTC	CASMPLSSGANVLTF